The clone carrying this TCR beta chain was seen at least ten times. The sample originates from a study of Graves' ophthalmopathy and Graves' hyperthyroidism. The CDR3 sequence is 15 residues long. Losses at the gene ends were 2 bases for V and 0 bases for J; bases not matched to a gene: 1. Germline V gene sequence: CDR1 SGDLS, CDR2 YYNGEE. The TCR beta CDR3 regions underwent amplification from RNA transcripts. First-round RT-PCR employed HTBI primers, with a second-round multiplex PCR after it. TCRdb redid the calling of the multiplex PCR reads with MiXCR, one entry per CDR3 protein. The repertoire consists of 1 million to 1.3 million distinct CDR3 sequences, with about 38% occurring once and the leading ten covering 11%. Physicians reached a diagnosis by relying on clinical symptoms, serum thyroxine, TRAb, thyroid ultrasound and orbital computed tomography.

The rearrangement links TRBV9 to TRBJ2-2; TRBD2 aligns across 7 bases. The sample comprised peripheral blood or thyroid tissue (not recorded which). The clonotype originates from an adult man with Graves' hyperthyroidism. CDR3 in DNA: TGTGCCAGCAGCGTTCTAGCGGCGAACACCGGGGAGCTGTTTTTT. Translated: CASSVLAANTGELFF.